The 25 T cell receptor beta chains presented below share a single source sample, sequenced in a study of neurological immune-mediated disorders. TCRdb analysed the 5' RACE reads with MiXCR anew, one entry per CDR3 protein. The sample gives tens of thousands of distinct CDR3 sequences, less than 15% of which show up once; around 6.8% is in the top ten. Source material: PBMCs. The receptors stem from a woman aged 50 to 65 in good health.

In this sample, this clonotype turned up many times. This chain joins TRBV5-1 and TRBJ1-1; D gene uncertain. CDR1 SGHRS and CDR2 YFSETQ come from the germline V gene. CDR3 length equals 13 residues. Trimming shortened V by 3 bases and J by 0 bases, and 6 bases separated the two germline ends. The CDR3 sequence: CASSSLLNTEAFF. Written as DNA, the CDR3 is TGCGCCAGCAGCTCCCTCTTGAACACTGAAGCTTTCTTT.

The V gene is TRBV5-1, the J gene TRBJ2-2; 8 bases line up with TRBD2. The CDR3 is 18 residues long. Germline CDR1 reads SGHRS; CDR2 reads YFSETQ. V was pared by 4 bases and J by 0 bases, with 11 bases of the junction left unmatched. CDR3 nucleotide sequence: TGCGCCAGCAGCCCCGTAGGGGGGGGACTAGCGAACACCGGGGAGCTGTTTTTT. As protein: CASSPVGGGLANTGELFF.

This clonotype was seen ten or more times. The V call is TRBV9, the J call TRBJ1-1; D not certain. Germline-derived CDR1 and CDR2 are SGDLS and YYNGEE. Trimming removed 2 bases from V and 6 bases from J, with 11 bases in between. The CDR3 totals 13 residues. CDR3 protein: CASSVDLISEAFF. As DNA, the CDR3 is TGTGCCAGCAGCGTGGACTTGATTTCTGAAGCTTTCTTT.

This clonotype was seen repeatedly, ten times or more. The CDR3 nucleotides read TGTGCCATGTCAGACAGCTCCTACAATGAGCAGTTCTTC. This gives the protein CAMSDSSYNEQFF. V gene TRBV10-3 combines with J gene TRBJ2-1; TRBD1 is a possible D gene (5 bases). From germline, CDR1 is ENHRY and CDR2 SYGVKD. V lost 9 bases and J lost 0, with 9 bases in between. CDR3 length: 13 amino acids.

This clonotype has more than one count but fewer than ten. The chain links TRBV6-2 or TRBV6-3 to TRBJ2-7, with 10 bases lining up with TRBD1. Trimming took 5 bases from V and 2 from J; bases not matched to a gene: 6. Per the germline V gene, CDR1 is MNHEY and CDR2 is SVGEGT. CDR3 size: 15 residues. The CDR3 sequence: CASSPPGTGAYEQYF. The CDR3 DNA follows: TGTGCCAGCAGTCCCCCCGGGACAGGGGCCTACGAGCAGTACTTC.

This clonotype was found many times. This sequence joins TRBV5-1 and TRBJ1-4; D is perhaps TRBD1 (6 bases). The ends were cut back, 1 base at V and 7 bases at J, with 11 bases in the middle. The germline CDR1 and CDR2 sequences are SGHRS and YFSETQ. This CDR3 region has 14 residues. The CDR3 nucleotides are TGCGCCAGCAGCTTGCAGGGGTCGGTTGAAAAACTGTTTTTT. Protein product: CASSLQGSVEKLFF.

This clonotype was counted many times. This sequence joins TRBV5-1 and TRBJ2-2; D unresolved. This CDR3 has 14 residues. V was cut by 0 bases and J by 1 base, with 4 bases left in between. Germline V gene lookup returns CDR1 SGHRS and CDR2 YFSETQ. The chain's CDR3 is CASSLVVNTGELFF. CDR3 bases: TGCGCCAGCAGCTTGGTCGTGAACACCGGGGAGCTGTTTTTT.

This clonotype was counted ten times or more. The chain carries TRBV7-9 and TRBJ2-1, with TRBD2 matching 7 bases. The trim removed 5 bases at V and 4 bases at J, leaving 14 bases unmatched. The CDR3 length is 17 residues. From germline, CDR1 is SEHNR and CDR2 FQNEAQ (reference sequence). CDR3 DNA sequence: TGTGCCAGCAGCGTAGTTTGGGACTACGCTATTTACAATGAGCAGTTCTTC. As protein: CASSVVWDYAIYNEQFF.

At least ten counts were recorded for this clonotype. CDR3 protein: CASSPGDSTDTQYF. DNA for the CDR3: TGCGCCAGCAGCCCAGGAGACAGCACAGATACGCAGTATTTT. V is TRBV5-1 and J is TRBJ2-3; D ambiguous. CDR1 is SGHRS and CDR2 is YFSETQ in the germline V gene. Trimming left V 4 bases short and J 0 bases short, with 9 bases between. The CDR3 is 14 residues long.

About this clonotype itself: A much bigger clone sits one base away, suggesting this may be a read error. The rearrangement links TRBV28 to TRBJ1-5, with D possibly being TRBD1 (5 bases). Germline V lookup: CDR1 MDHEN, CDR2 SYDVKM. This CDR3 is built from 15 residues. In nucleotides, the CDR3 is TGTGCCAGCGGTCGGTCAGGGCTGAGCAATCATCCCCAGCATTTT. Translated: CASGRSGLSNHPQHF.

This clonotype occurred many times. The chain couples TRBV3-1 to TRBJ2-7, with 8 bases lining up with TRBD1. Germline V lookup: CDR1 LGHDT, CDR2 YNNKEL (reference sequence). The CDR3 extends over 15 amino acids. J gave up 3 bases and V 0 bases, and 4 bases lay outside the gene matches. The CDR3 reads CASSQDSGGGYEQYF. CDR3 nucleotide sequence: TGTGCCAGCAGCCAAGATTCAGGGGGCGGCTACGAGCAGTACTTC.

The V and J genes are TRBV11-3 and TRBJ2-1; D is possibly TRBD2 (6 bases). Germline values: CDR1 SGHNT, CDR2 YENEEA. The CDR3 spans 14 residues. V was trimmed by 5 bases and J by 8 bases, leaving 16 bases between them. The CDR3 here is CASSPRDSGDEQFF. As DNA, the CDR3 is TGTGCCAGCAGCCCCCGGGACTCGGGGGATGAGCAGTTCTTC.

This clonotype was counted many times. This chain joins TRBV29-1 and TRBJ2-1; 9 bases line up with TRBD2. The CDR3 spans 10 residues. CDR1 and CDR2 from the germline V gene are SQVTM and ANQGSEA. The junction had 8 bases not matched to a gene; V was cut back by 7 bases and J by 16 bases. The chain's CDR3 is CSAQAGGPFF. In DNA, the CDR3 is TGCAGCGCCCAAGCGGGAGGTCCCTTCTTC.

This clonotype was counted many times. The chain links TRBV11-2 to TRBJ1-1, with D maybe TRBD1 (6 bases). Deletions cut 1 base from V and 0 bases from J, with 9 bases between. CDR1 is SGHAT and CDR2 is FQNNGV in the germline V gene. This CDR3 has 15 amino acids. CDR3 bases: TGTGCCAGCAGCTTAGGGGGGGCTTTGAACACTGAAGCTTTCTTT. Translation gives CASSLGGALNTEAFF.

This clonotype was seen at least ten times. The rearrangement links TRBV5-5 to TRBJ2-1; TRBD2 is a possible D gene (5 bases). From germline, CDR1 is SGHKS and CDR2 YYEKEE (reference sequence). Trimming removed 4 bases from V and 4 bases from J, with 15 bases in between. The CDR3 length is 15 residues. The CDR3 is CASSLDRETYNEQFF. The CDR3 DNA sequence: TGTGCCAGCAGCCTGGATCGGGAAACATACAATGAGCAGTTCTTC.

This clonotype was counted at least ten times. The chain links TRBV5-1 to TRBJ2-7, with D tentatively TRBD1 (6 bases). Trimming pared 4 bases from V and 3 bases from J, leaving 8 bases between. The germline CDR1 and CDR2 sequences are SGHRS and YFSETQ. The CDR3 has 12 amino acids. CDR3 amino acids: CASSTDSYEQYF. DNA of the CDR3: TGCGCCAGCAGCACGGACAGCTACGAGCAGTACTTC.

This clonotype was seen repeatedly, ten times or more. The genes are TRBV12-3 or TRBV12-4 and TRBJ1-1; D unresolved. The V end was cut by 0 bases, the J end by 4 bases, with 3 bases between. CDR3 length: 12 amino acids. The CDR3 spells CASSLAVTEAFF. CDR3 in DNA: TGTGCCAGCAGTTTAGCGGTCACTGAAGCTTTCTTT.

In its sample, this clonotype was seen many times. CDR3 in amino acids: CASSPRQGPNTEAFF. The CDR3 DNA reads TGTGCCAGCAGCCCAAGACAGGGGCCCAACACTGAAGCTTTCTTT. The chain carries TRBV11-3 and TRBJ1-1, with 8 bases lining up with TRBD1. The CDR3 length is 15 residues. CDR1 and CDR2 from the germline V gene are SGHNT and YENEEA. V was clipped by 5 bases and J by 2 bases; unmatched bases: 7. Together with reference TRBV11-3 and TRBJ1-1, the CDR3 gives the full variable domain: EAGVVQSPRYKIIEKKQPVAFWCNPISGHNTLYWYLQNLGQGPELLIRYENEEAVDDSQLPKDRFSAERLKGVDSTLKIQPAELGDSAVYLCASSPRQGPNTEAFFGQGTRLTVV.

Ten or more counts support this clonotype. The rearrangement joins TRBV6-5 to TRBJ2-4; TRBD2 agrees at 10 bases. The junction had 11 bases not matched to a gene; V was cut back by 4 bases and J by 2 bases. Germline CDR1 MNHEY, CDR2 SVGAGI. The CDR3 runs to 18 residues. The CDR3 spells CASSSEREGVITKNIQYF. CDR3 DNA: TGTGCCAGCAGTTCCGAGCGGGAGGGGGTTATAACCAAAAACATTCAGTACTTC.

This clonotype has a count of ten or more. This chain links TRBV2 with TRBJ2-5; D perhaps matches TRBD2 (5 bases). This CDR3 spans 14 amino acids. Germline assignment: CDR1 SNHLY and CDR2 FYNNEI. With 5 bases removed from V and 5 bases from J, the gap between germline ends came to 15 bases. The CDR3 here is CASSSGRTGETQYF. CDR3 bases: TGTGCCAGCAGTTCGGGCCGGACGGGGGAGACCCAGTACTTC.

This clonotype came up many times. The rearrangement joins TRBV5-5 to TRBJ2-5; 11 nucleotides agree with TRBD1. CDR3 length: 15 residues. Losses at the gene ends were 4 bases for V and 3 bases for J; bases not matched to a gene: 5. Germline V lookup: CDR1 SGHKS, CDR2 YYEKEE (reference sequence). The CDR3 protein is CASSAGTGGKETQYF. The CDR3 nucleotides read TGTGCCAGCAGCGCTGGGACAGGGGGTAAAGAGACCCAGTACTTC. Looking up the rest from reference TRBV5-5 and TRBJ2-5 gives the full variable domain: DAGVTQSPTHLIKTRGQQVTLRCSPISGHKSVSWYQQVLGQGPQFIFQYYEKEERGRGNFPDRFSARQFPNYSSELNVNALLLGDSALYLCASSAGTGGKETQYFGPGTRLLVL.

V and J are TRBV7-3 and TRBJ2-3; D unresolved. Germline values: CDR1 SGHTA, CDR2 FQGTGA. Trimming stripped 4 bases from V and 3 bases from J, with 14 bases between. This CDR3 is 15 amino acids long. The CDR3, as DNA: TGTGCCAGCAGCTACTTCAGTGGTAGAACAGATACGCAGTATTTT. It specifies CASSYFSGRTDTQYF.

This clonotype has ten or more counts. The chain uses TRBV6-4 and TRBJ2-3; 11 bases fit TRBD2. CDR1 is MRHNA and CDR2 is SNTAGT in the germline V gene. The CDR3 extends over 15 amino acids. V was pared by 5 bases and J by 6 bases, with 7 bases of the junction left unmatched. CDR3 sequence: CASSIAGGPEDTQYF. In DNA form, the CDR3 reads TGTGCCAGCAGTATAGCGGGAGGGCCGGAGGATACGCAGTATTTT.

This clonotype was observed at least ten times. V usage is TRBV3-1 and J usage is TRBJ1-1; D might be TRBD1 (5 bases). From germline, CDR1 is LGHDT and CDR2 YNNKEL (reference sequence). Trimming removed 2 bases at V and 1 base at J, with 11 bases between. CDR3 size: 15 residues. The CDR3 spells CASSQSVGPNTEAFF. For the CDR3, the DNA is TGTGCCAGCAGCCAATCCGTGGGACCGAACACTGAAGCTTTCTTT.

Ten or more counts support this clonotype. This chain joins TRBV5-1 and TRBJ2-3; 10 nucleotides match TRBD1. The germline V gene has CDR1 SGHRS and CDR2 YFSETQ. The CDR3 contains 15 residues. Germline trimming cut 2 bases from V and 5 bases from J; bases unmatched to any gene: 5. The CDR3, as DNA: TGCGCCAGCAGCTTAGACAGGGGGCTTGGAGATACGCAGTATTTT. As protein: CASSLDRGLGDTQYF.